What follows describes a single TCR beta chain. The antigen is unknown. Coculturing was carried out on the mixed lymphocyte reaction cells. It lasted 6 days and was done at 37°C. CDR1 and CDR2 from the germline V gene are KGHSH and LQKENI. There are 16 residues in the CDR3. The V and J ends lost 3 bases and 4 bases respectively, with 18 bases between them. This sample stems from a study of siplizumab effects on memory and regulatory T cells. This table comes from immunoSEQ multiplex PCR, and its TCRdb copy is limited to in-frame clones, with some not included. The sample has roughly 18,000 clones, 45% to 60% seen once.

Sequencing input: CFSE-low (dividing) CD4+ T cells sorted from an allogeneic mixed lymphocyte reaction. This chain links TRBV18 with TRBJ1-1; D ambiguous. The TCR originated in a human donor in good health; the cells came from an allogeneic mixed lymphocyte reaction. CDR3 sequence (DNA): TGTGCCAGCTCACCCCTTTTGGGAGGGATGGGCACTGAAGCTTTCTTT. Its translation is CASSPLLGGMGTEAFF. Filled out from reference TRBV18 and TRBJ1-1, the complete variable domain reads NAGVMQNPRHLVRRRGQEARLRCSPMKGHSHVYWYRQLPEEGLKFMVYLQKENIIDESGMPKERFSAEFPKEGPSILRIQQVVRGDSAAYFCASSPLLGGMGTEAFFGQGTRLTVV.